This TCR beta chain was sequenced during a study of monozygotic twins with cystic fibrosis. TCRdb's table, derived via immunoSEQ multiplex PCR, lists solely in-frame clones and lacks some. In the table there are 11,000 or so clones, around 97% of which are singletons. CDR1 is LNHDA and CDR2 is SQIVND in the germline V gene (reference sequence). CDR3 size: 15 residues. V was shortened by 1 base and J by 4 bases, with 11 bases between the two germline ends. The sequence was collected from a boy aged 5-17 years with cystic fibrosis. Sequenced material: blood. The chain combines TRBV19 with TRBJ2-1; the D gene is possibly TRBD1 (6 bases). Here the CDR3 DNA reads TGTGCCAGTAGTATAGGAGGGGGATCATACAATGAGCAGTTCTTC. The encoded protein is CASSIGGGSYNEQFF.